This T cell receptor beta chain emerged from a study of T-cell reconstitution after alpha-beta-depleted transplantation in children. General observations from the study: From surviving recipient T cells and thymic progenitors came the high day-60 TCRbeta diversity observed in some patients. One year after transplant, T-cell counts and diversity came mostly from newly produced T cells. Several hundred rapidly expanded clones from non-depleted graft cells reportedly supplied alpha-beta T cells about two months post-transplant.

In the case of this clonotype: The antigen is unknown.

A TCRbeta library incorporating unique molecular identifiers was prepared. TCRdb independently ran MiXCR on the PCR reads; one entry per CDR3 protein. The sample yields about 980,000 distinct CDR3 sequences, under 30% seen once. Germline-derived CDR1 and CDR2 are SGDLS and YYNGEE. This CDR3 spans 14 amino acids. With 6 bases removed from V and 5 bases from J, the gap between germline ends came to 16 bases. The sample here was PBMCs, mostly from graft donor cells, taken 360 days after TCRalphabeta/CD19-depleted stem cell transplant. The clonotype comes from a boy under two years old who had a stem cell transplant for SCID, so the T cells may come from the graft donor. The gene calls are TRBV9 and TRBJ2-3; tentatively, D is TRBD1 (5 bases). The CDR3: CASNRLGAQDTQYF. The CDR3 DNA reads TGTGCCAGCAACAGGCTTGGGGCACAAGATACGCAGTATTTT.